These 16 T cell receptor beta chains came from one sample sequenced in a study of cytomegalovirus exposure and HLA in healthy donors. PCR primers comprised 60 Vbeta and 13 Jbeta primers. The assay was immunoSEQ multiplex PCR, and TCRdb's table has in-frame clones only and misses some. Of over 150,000 clones in the sample, about 82% are singletons; the top ten hold 1%. The specimen sequenced was PBMCs. Receptors were obtained from a woman in her 50s in good health and CMV-seropositive.

This chain links TRBV27 with TRBJ2-7; perhaps TRBD1 as D (6 bases). The CDR3 spans 14 residues. Germline V gene data show CDR1 as MNHEY and CDR2 as SMNVEV (reference sequence). V shed 3 bases and J shed 5 bases, with 14 bases lying between them. This CDR3 reads CASSFAGAFDEQYF. CDR3 coding DNA: TGTGCCAGCAGTTTCGCAGGGGCGTTCGACGAGCAGTACTTC.

V and J are TRBV7-2 and TRBJ1-3; D unclear. The CDR3 covers 12 residues. The germline V gene encodes CDR1 SGHTA and CDR2 FQGNSA. Between the trimmed V and J ends, which lost 5 bases and 4 bases, there was a span of 6 bases. The DNA of the CDR3 is TGTGCCAGCAGCCCCGCGGGAAACACCATATATTTT. Protein product: CASSPAGNTIYF.

The rearrangement uses TRBV29-1 and TRBJ1-3, with unresolved D. V shed 2 bases and J shed 0 bases, with 8 bases lying between them. This CDR3 has 14 residues. Germline loops: CDR1 SQVTM, CDR2 ANQGSEA. The CDR3 reads CSVESGYSGNTIYF. CDR3 nucleotides: TGCAGCGTTGAAAGCGGATACTCTGGAAACACCATATATTTT.

The rearrangement links TRBV7-2 to TRBJ2-5; 7 bases are a match to TRBD2. CDR1 is SGHTA and CDR2 is FQGNSA in the germline V gene. This CDR3 is 16 amino acids long. The ends lost 5 bases at V and 0 bases at J; junction bases unmatched: 9. The CDR3 nucleotides are TGTGCCAGCAGCCCCGGAGCGGGGCCGTACCAAGAGACCCAGTACTTC. This encodes CASSPGAGPYQETQYF.

The chain combines TRBV29-1 with TRBJ2-7; D gene ambiguous. Deletions cut 3 bases from V and 2 bases from J, with 5 bases between. The germline V gene has CDR1 SQVTM and CDR2 ANQGSEA. This CDR3 is 11 amino acids long. The CDR3 loop is CSVDSTYEQYF. As DNA, the CDR3 is TGCAGCGTTGACAGTACCTACGAGCAGTACTTC.

The CDR3 sequence: CASSPRSNLRGRTLLDSPLHF. In DNA form, the CDR3 reads TGTGCCAGCTCCCCTCGGAGTAACTTAAGGGGCAGGACCCTCTTGGATTCACCCCTCCACTTT. This chain uses TRBV18 with TRBJ1-6; tentatively, D is TRBD1 (5 bases). This CDR3 comprises 21 residues. The V gene lost 6 bases and the J gene lost 8 bases, with 35 bases spanning the gap. Germline V CDR1 and CDR2: KGHSH, LQKENI.

This clone was seen a handful of times. At one end the junction does not follow the germline gene, possibly because of a read error. The gene calls are TRBV7-9 and TRBJ1-4; TRBD1 agrees at 8 bases. The V gene's germline CDR1 is SEHNR and CDR2 FQNEAQ (reference sequence). The length of the CDR3 is 19 residues. The CDR3 DNA reads as TGTTCCAGCAGCTTTTATAGACGGACAGGGACGTTTTCAGGTGAAAAACTGTTTTTT. Protein sequence: CSSSFYRRTGTFSGEKLFF.

A single count supports this clone. The chain uses TRBV5-1 and TRBJ2-5; 9 bases fit TRBD2. The J call may be wrong; the DNA end is better matched by TRBJ2-7. CDR3 length: 16 residues. Germline V gives CDR1 SGHRS, CDR2 YFSETQ. The CDR3 DNA reads TGCGCCAGCAGCTTGTATCGCGGGGGGGAGTCCTACGAGCAGTACTTC. Translation gives CASSLYRGGESYEQYF.

The genes are TRBV27 and TRBJ2-6; a weak D match, TRBD2 (7 bases). Germline-derived CDR1 and CDR2 are MNHEY and SMNVEV (reference sequence). This CDR3 is 17 amino acids long. The V gene lost 7 bases and the J gene lost 3 bases, with 19 bases spanning the gap. The DNA for the CDR3 is TGTGCCAGCACCCTTCGGGGGGCTTTAGGTGGGGCCAACGTCCTGACTTTC. Protein sequence: CASTLRGALGGANVLTF.

This clone was counted a few times. J is TRBJ1-1 and V is TRBV14, with D perhaps matching TRBD1 (5 bases). The V end was cut by 6 bases, the J end by 0 bases, with 14 bases between. Germline loops: CDR1 SGHDN, CDR2 FVKESK. This CDR3 is 15 amino acids long. This CDR3 is CASSLIQGLNTEAFF. The CDR3 nucleotides are TGTGCCAGCAGTCTGATTCAGGGTTTGAACACTGAAGCTTTCTTT. The entire variable domain, with the rest obtained from reference TRBV14 and TRBJ1-1, is as follows: EAGVTQFPSHSVIEKGQTVTLRCDPISGHDNLYWYRRVMGKEIKFLLHFVKESKQDESGMPNNRFLAERTGGTYSTLKVQPAELEDSGVYFCASSLIQGLNTEAFFGQGTRLTVV.

The V call is TRBV7-2, the J call TRBJ1-2, with D maybe TRBD1 (5 bases). CDR1 SGHTA and CDR2 FQGNSA come from the germline V gene. The CDR3 contains 13 residues. V lost 5 bases and J 2 bases, leaving 9 bases between the germline ends. The CDR3 DNA reads as TGTGCCAGCAGCGTAACAGGAAACTATGGCTACACCTTC. This translates into CASSVTGNYGYTF. The entire variable domain, with the rest obtained from reference TRBV7-2 and TRBJ1-2, is as follows: GAGVSQSPSNKVTEKGKDVELRCDPISGHTALYWYRQSLGQGLEFLIYFQGNSAPDKSGLPSDRFSAERTGGSVSTLTIQRTQQEDSAVYLCASSVTGNYGYTFGSGTRLTVV.

Turning to this clone: An end of the junction does not agree with germline; a read error may underlie this. CDR3 sequence (DNA): TGTGCTAGCAGCACTAGCGGGGGGGGCAATGAGCAGTTCTTC. Translating it yields CASSTSGGGNEQFF. The rearrangement joins TRBV7-7 to TRBJ2-1, with 13 bases that match TRBD2. Germline V CDR1 and CDR2: SSHAT, FNYEAQ (reference sequence). The CDR3 totals 14 residues.

Written as DNA, the CDR3 is TGTGCCAGCTCACCACAACAGCAAGAGACCCAGTACTTC. Its protein is CASSPQQQETQYF. The chain employs TRBV18 and TRBJ2-5; D unresolved. Germline CDR1 is KGHSH and CDR2 is LQKENI. The V and J ends lost 1 base and 2 bases respectively, with 5 bases between them. CDR3 length: 13 residues.

The chain couples TRBV11-3 to TRBJ2-1; 8 positions agree with TRBD1. This CDR3 is 16 amino acids long. CDR1 and CDR2 from the germline V gene are SGHNT and YENEEA. The V gene end was trimmed by 0 bases and the J gene end by 6 bases; junction bases not matched to a gene: 7. The CDR3 is CASSLDYGTGGNEQFF. The DNA for the CDR3 is TGTGCCAGCAGCTTAGATTACGGGACAGGAGGCAATGAGCAGTTCTTC.

J is TRBJ2-7 and V is TRBV5-6, with TRBD1 as a possible D gene (6 bases). Germline V gene lookup returns CDR1 SGHDT and CDR2 YYEEEE. The CDR3 consists of 15 residues. Between the trimmed V and J ends, which lost 0 bases and 2 bases, there was a span of 12 bases. CDR3 amino acids: CASSLGGHPAYEQYF. Here the CDR3 DNA reads TGTGCCAGCAGCTTGGGGGGACACCCCGCCTACGAGCAGTACTTC.

V is TRBV11-3 and J is TRBJ2-7, with D unresolved. The ends were cut back, 2 bases at V and 3 bases at J, with 8 bases in the middle. CDR1 and CDR2 (germline): SGHNT, YENEEA. The CDR3 totals 13 residues. The CDR3 DNA reads as TGTGCCAGCAGCTTAAGGAGTGGCTACGAGCAGTACTTC. It translates to CASSLRSGYEQYF.